These T cell receptor beta chains were read from a single sample in a study of T cell changes during pregnancy in multiple sclerosis. Sequencing used immunoSEQ multiplex PCR; TCRdb keeps in-frame clones, though not all of them. In the table there are some 81,000 clones, 85% to 95% of which are singletons. The sample consisted of peripheral blood, taken after pregnancy. All receptors come from a female donor in good health, enrolled as a control in a pregnancy study. Each CDR3 is given with its conserved first and last residue. The order of the fields is D gene, J gene, V gene, clone size, CDR3 protein, CDR3 DNA. A D gene is named only where the DNA matches it firmly. Clone size is stated in some rows and not others, as once, few, many or a class when expanded.

d_gene: NA; j_gene: TRBJ1-6; v_gene: TRBV30; abundance: NA; CDR3aa: CAWLRHQGLNSPLHF; CDR3nt: TGTGCCTGGCTGCGCCACCAGGGGCTGAATTCACCCCTCCACTTT
d_gene: TRBD1; j_gene: TRBJ1-2; v_gene: TRBV29-1; abundance: NA; CDR3aa: CSDKGQGNYGYTF; CDR3nt: TGCAGCGACAAGGGACAGGGGAACTATGGCTACACCTTC
d_gene: TRBD2; j_gene: TRBJ2-6; v_gene: TRBV5-4; abundance: once; CDR3aa: CASSHRTSGPSGANVLTF; CDR3nt: TGTGCCAGCAGCCACCGGACTAGCGGGCCGTCTGGGGCCAACGTCCTGACTTTC
d_gene: TRBD1; j_gene: TRBJ1-5; v_gene: TRBV6-1; abundance: NA; CDR3aa: CASSDTSTGNRAQHF; CDR3nt: TGTGCCAGCAGTGACACCTCGACAGGGAACAGGGCCCAGCATTTT
d_gene: NA; j_gene: TRBJ1-5; v_gene: TRBV28; abundance: NA; CDR3aa: CATTVVLSQPQHF; CDR3nt: TGTGCCACCACGGTGGTTCTAAGCCAGCCCCAGCATTTT
d_gene: NA; j_gene: TRBJ1-5; v_gene: TRBV27; abundance: NA; CDR3aa: CASSLSRSDQPQHF; CDR3nt: TGTGCCAGCAGTTTATCACGGTCCGATCAGCCCCAGCATTTT
d_gene: NA; j_gene: TRBJ1-1; v_gene: TRBV6-6; abundance: NA; CDR3aa: CASSYGKGSVITEAFF; CDR3nt: TGTGCCAGCAGTTACGGGAAGGGGTCGGTAATCACTGAAGCTTTCTTT
d_gene: TRBD1; j_gene: TRBJ2-1; v_gene: TRBV15; abundance: once; CDR3aa: CATFGTGLCLYNEQFF; CDR3nt: TGTGCCACCTTCGGGACAGGCCTATGCCTCTACAATGAGCAGTTCTTC
d_gene: TRBD1; j_gene: TRBJ2-2; v_gene: TRBV28; abundance: NA; CDR3aa: CASIITGGTGELFF; CDR3nt: TGTGCCAGCATTATCACAGGGGGGACCGGGGAGCTGTTTTTT
d_gene: TRBD1; j_gene: TRBJ1-1; v_gene: TRBV28; abundance: NA; CDR3aa: CASSYVVGQGIEAFF; CDR3nt: TGTGCCAGCAGTTACGTGGTGGGACAGGGAATTGAAGCTTTCTTT
d_gene: NA; j_gene: TRBJ2-2; v_gene: TRBV20-1; abundance: NA; CDR3aa: CSASRTGELFF; CDR3nt: TGCAGTGCCTCCCGTACCGGGGAGCTGTTTTTT
d_gene: TRBD2; j_gene: TRBJ2-1; v_gene: TRBV6-1; abundance: NA; CDR3aa: CASSTEVGLANEQFF; CDR3nt: TGTGCCAGCAGCACTGAAGTCGGACTAGCCAATGAGCAGTTCTTC
d_gene: NA; j_gene: TRBJ1-2; v_gene: TRBV29-1; abundance: NA; CDR3aa: CSAVREFGYGYTF; CDR3nt: TGCAGCGCCGTGAGGGAATTCGGCTATGGCTACACCTTC
d_gene: NA; j_gene: TRBJ2-3; v_gene: TRBV7-3; abundance: NA; CDR3aa: CASSLNRLGHGDTQYF; CDR3nt: TGTGCCAGCAGCTTAAACAGATTGGGGCACGGCGATACGCAGTATTTT
d_gene: NA; j_gene: TRBJ2-4; v_gene: TRBV9; abundance: NA; CDR3aa: CASRGRVAKNIQYF; CDR3nt: TGTGCCAGCAGGGGCAGGGTTGCCAAAAACATTCAGTACTTC
d_gene: NA; j_gene: TRBJ1-3; v_gene: TRBV4-2; abundance: NA; CDR3aa: CASSQDLQGGNTIYF; CDR3nt: TGTGCCAGCAGCCAAGATCTTCAGGGCGGAAACACCATATATTTT
d_gene: NA; j_gene: TRBJ2-1; v_gene: TRBV9; abundance: NA; CDR3aa: CASSATFEGGQFF; CDR3nt: TGTGCCAGCAGCGCCACATTTGAGGGAGGGCAGTTCTTC
d_gene: TRBD1; j_gene: TRBJ2-7; v_gene: TRBV27; abundance: NA; CDR3aa: CASSQRTGGRGYEQYF; CDR3nt: TGTGCCAGCAGTCAACGGACAGGAGGAAGGGGATACGAGCAGTACTTC
d_gene: TRBD1; j_gene: TRBJ2-5; v_gene: TRBV28; abundance: NA; CDR3aa: CASSLPGQGFETQYF; CDR3nt: TGTGCCAGCAGTTTGCCGGGACAGGGGTTTGAGACCCAGTACTTC
d_gene: TRBD2; j_gene: TRBJ2-5; v_gene: TRBV27; abundance: NA; CDR3aa: CASSLGGREEETQYF; CDR3nt: TGTGCCAGCAGTTTGGGGGGACGGGAGGAGGAGACCCAGTACTTC
d_gene: NA; j_gene: TRBJ2-7; v_gene: TRBV6-5; abundance: once; CDR3aa: CASSYSSGAYEQYF; CDR3nt: TGTGCCAGCAGTTACTCTTCGGGGGCCTACGAGCAGTACTTC
d_gene: NA; j_gene: TRBJ1-2; v_gene: TRBV6-1; abundance: NA; CDR3aa: CASSERQSYGYTF; CDR3nt: TGTGCCAGCAGTGAACGACAGTCCTATGGCTACACCTTC
d_gene: NA; j_gene: TRBJ2-7; v_gene: TRBV28; abundance: once; CDR3aa: CASSLSVTGLVGTSLYEQYF; CDR3nt: TGTGCCAGCAGTTTATCTGTGACAGGGTTGGTTGGGACTAGTCTCTACGAGCAGTACTTC